A single sample is the source of the 31 T cell receptor beta chains below, sequenced in a study of regulatory T cells in long-lasting Graves disease. Through Arm-PCR of CDR3 regions and iRepertoire HTBI primers, TCR beta libraries were built. TCRdb called the multiplex PCR reads again in MiXCR, with one record for every CDR3 protein. Among some 430,000 distinct CDR3 sequences, around a fifth were seen once, and the ten largest hold roughly 7.7%. As to time point: persistent/refractory GD, antithyroid drugs over 5 years with positive TRAb. PBMCs were the source of the RNA used for TCR sequencing. The material was peripheral blood mononuclear cells (PBMCs), obtained when the disease was refractory, from a patient treated with antithyroid drugs. The receptor source for this set is a female donor with Graves disease.

This clonotype showed up many times. The gene calls are TRBV30 and TRBJ2-7; 8 bases agree with TRBD2. V shed 4 bases and J 6 bases; nucleotides not matched to a gene: 14. Germline loops: CDR1 GTSNPN, CDR2 SVGIG (reference sequence). The CDR3 is 15 amino acids. As DNA, the CDR3 is TGTGCCTGGATGCTGGGACTAGGGGGACGAGGCGAGCAGTACTTC. Protein: CAWMLGLGGRGEQYF.

J is TRBJ2-5 and V is TRBV20-1; 8 positions agree with TRBD1. Germline values: CDR1 DFQATT, CDR2 SNEGSKA (reference sequence). The trim removed 7 bases at V and 5 bases at J, leaving 3 bases unmatched. The CDR3 contains 11 residues. CDR3 bases: TGCAGTGGACAGGGGAGGGAGACCCAGTACTTC. Amino acid sequence: CSGQGRETQYF.

In this sample, this clonotype turned up many times. The rearrangement links TRBV19 to TRBJ1-6, with a weak D call TRBD1 (6 bases). From germline, CDR1 is LNHDA and CDR2 SQIVND (reference sequence). CDR3 size: 13 residues. The ends were cut back, 5 bases at V and 10 bases at J, with 12 bases in the middle. The CDR3 DNA is TGTGCCAGTAGTTTCAACAGGGAATCACCCCTCCACTTT. Translation: CASSFNRESPLHF.

This clonotype was detected only a few times. The chain employs TRBV15 and TRBJ2-5; D perhaps matches TRBD1 (6 bases). CDR3 length equals 16 residues. V lost 4 bases and J 10 bases, leaving 25 bases between the germline ends. Germline V lookup: CDR1 LNHNV, CDR2 YYDKDF (reference sequence). CDR3 nucleotides: TGTGCCACCAGCAAAGACCTGGGGGCTTCAAGAGGGGGCCAGTACTTC. It specifies CATSKDLGASRGGQYF. The variable domain in full, with the rest retrieved from reference TRBV15 and TRBJ2-5, is DAMVIQNPRYQVTQFGKPVTLSCSQTLNHNVMYWYQQKSSQAPKLLFHYYDKDFNNEADTPDNFQSRRPNTSFCFLDIRSPGLGDTAMYLCATSKDLGASRGGQYFGPGTRLLVL.

This clonotype was seen at least ten times. The rearrangement links TRBV12-3 or TRBV12-4 to TRBJ2-5; the D gene is possibly TRBD1 (7 bases). Trimming removed 8 bases from V and 4 bases from J, with 14 bases in between. The CDR3 sequence is 13 residues long. The CDR3: CASAVQGGETQYF. The CDR3 DNA reads TGTGCCAGCGCTGTGCAGGGGGGAGAGACCCAGTACTTC.

The chain couples TRBV7-9 to TRBJ2-2; D uncertain. The V gene's germline CDR1 is SEHNR and CDR2 FQNEAQ (reference sequence). The length of the CDR3 is 12 residues. As DNA, the CDR3 is TGTGTCCTCGAACCAAACACCGGGGAGCTGTTTTTT. It yields the protein CVLEPNTGELFF.

This chain links TRBV5-1 with TRBJ2-5, with D possibly matching TRBD2 (5 bases). Trimming removed 4 bases at V and 5 bases at J, with 12 bases between. Looked up from germline, CDR1 is SGHRS and CDR2 is YFSETQ. The CDR3 has 13 amino acids. DNA of the CDR3: TGCGCCAGCAGCCAGGACTGGAGGGAGACCCAGTACTTC. Protein product: CASSQDWRETQYF.

V usage is TRBV11-2 and J usage is TRBJ2-2, with 7 bases that match TRBD1. This CDR3 contains 16 residues. V shed 5 bases and J 1 base; nucleotides not matched to a gene: 7. Germline CDR1 SGHAT, CDR2 FQNNGV. The CDR3 loop is CASSAPGTVNTGELFF. CDR3 nucleotide sequence: TGTGCCAGCAGCGCGCCCGGGACAGTGAACACCGGGGAGCTGTTTTTT. Full variable domain (rest looked up from reference TRBV11-2 and TRBJ2-2): EAGVAQSPRYKIIEKRQSVAFWCNPISGHATLYWYQQILGQGPKLLIQFQNNGVVDDSQLPKDRFSAERLKGVDSTLKIQPAKLEDSAVYLCASSAPGTVNTGELFFGEGSRLTVL.

This clonotype has ten or more counts. The chain has TRBV20-1 and TRBJ1-5; unclear D gene. CDR1 and CDR2 (germline): DFQATT, SNEGSKA (reference sequence). V dropped 1 base and J dropped 5 bases, with 15 bases sitting between them. The CDR3 has 15 amino acids. This chain's CDR3 is CSARAGQVLDQPQHF. In nucleotides, the CDR3 is TGCAGTGCTAGAGCGGGCCAGGTACTGGATCAGCCCCAGCATTTT.

V and J are TRBV25-1 and TRBJ1-3, with 9 nucleotides matching TRBD1. From germline, CDR1 is MGHDK and CDR2 SYGVNS. V shed 4 bases and J 8 bases; nucleotides not matched to a gene: 3. This CDR3 region has 13 residues. The CDR3 here is CASSARTGDTIYF. The CDR3 DNA reads as TGTGCCAGCAGTGCCAGGACAGGGGACACCATATATTTT.

The chain is built from TRBV12-3 or TRBV12-4 and TRBJ1-1; D might be TRBD1 (5 bases). CDR3 length equals 13 residues. V was trimmed by 0 bases and J by 6 bases, leaving 8 bases between them. The DNA for the CDR3 is TGTGCCAGCAGTTTAGCAGACAGATCTGAAGCTTTCTTT. Protein: CASSLADRSEAFF.

The CDR3 bases are TGCAGTGCACCGGACCGGGGGAAGGGTGGAAACACCATATATTTT. It codes for CSAPDRGKGGNTIYF. The chain couples TRBV20-1 to TRBJ1-3, with D tentatively TRBD1 (5 bases). The germline V gene has CDR1 DFQATT and CDR2 SNEGSKA (reference sequence). This CDR3 is 15 amino acids long. The V and J ends lost 6 bases and 3 bases respectively, with 18 bases between them.

In its sample, this clonotype was seen a few times. This chain connects TRBV18 to TRBJ2-5; no definite D call. Trimming stripped 0 bases from V and 1 base from J, with 6 bases between. Germline values: CDR1 KGHSH, CDR2 LQKENI. This CDR3 is built from 14 residues. This chain's CDR3 is CASSPPSPQETQYF. CDR3 in DNA: TGTGCCAGCTCACCACCAAGCCCCCAAGAGACCCAGTACTTC.

This clonotype came up many times. The chain has TRBV2 and TRBJ1-1; 7 nucleotides match TRBD1. Germline V gene data show CDR1 as SNHLY and CDR2 as FYNNEI. The CDR3 covers 14 residues. The V segment lost 6 bases and the J segment 7 bases; nucleotides outside the gene matches: 11. The DNA of the CDR3 is TGTGCCAGCAGCCTGACAGGGATGAGGGGTGAAGCTTTCTTT. Translated, it gives CASSLTGMRGEAFF.

Ten or more counts support this clonotype. V usage is TRBV6-1 and J usage is TRBJ2-5; maybe TRBD2 (7 bases). Trimming took off 10 bases at V and 4 bases at J, with 16 bases between the two ends. CDR1 is MNHNS and CDR2 is SASEGT in the germline V gene. This CDR3 region has 13 residues. The CDR3 loop reads CATKTGGRETQYF. The DNA for the CDR3 is TGTGCCACTAAAACGGGGGGCCGAGAGACCCAGTACTTC.

The rearrangement uses TRBV3-1 and TRBJ2-1; no firm D call. This CDR3 region has 12 residues. V was trimmed by 6 bases and J by 10 bases, leaving 13 bases between them. Germline CDR1 is LGHDT and CDR2 is YNNKEL (reference sequence). CDR3 DNA sequence: TGTGCCAGCAGGCAGGCGTCCGGAGAGCAGTTCTTC. Translating gives CASRQASGEQFF.

This clonotype was found once. CDR3 in DNA: TGTGCCACCAGTGATTTGGGACTTCCTTCGGGAGATACGCAGTATTTT. This encodes CATSDLGLPSGDTQYF. The chain links TRBV24-1 to TRBJ2-3; TRBD2 might be the D (5 bases). Trimming removed 0 bases at V and 5 bases at J, with 14 bases between. CDR3 length: 16 amino acids. Germline CDR1 is KGHDR and CDR2 is SFDVKD.

J is TRBJ1-4 and V is TRBV2; D ambiguous. Germline V gene data show CDR1 as SNHLY and CDR2 as FYNNEI. The CDR3 length is 15 residues. V lost 6 bases and J lost 5, with 16 bases in between. In nucleotides, the CDR3 is TGTGCCAGCAGCGAGACCCCCGGCGGGAATGAAAAACTGTTTTTT. Translation gives CASSETPGGNEKLFF.

This clonotype occurred a few times. The V call is TRBV30, the J call TRBJ1-1; D unclear. Trimming stripped 1 base from V and 5 bases from J, with 8 bases between. There are 12 residues in the CDR3. CDR1 is GTSNPN and CDR2 is SVGIG in the germline V gene (reference sequence). The CDR3 here is CAWSGAKTEAFF. The DNA for the CDR3 is TGTGCCTGGAGTGGGGCAAAAACTGAAGCTTTCTTT.

This clonotype showed up many times. The J gene is TRBJ2-5, the V gene TRBV28, with TRBD2 identical over 13 bases. CDR3 size: 19 residues. V shed 3 bases, J shed 3 bases, and the junction held 13 bases outside the gene matches. Germline values: CDR1 MDHEN, CDR2 SYDVKM. CDR3 sequence (DNA): TGTGCCAGCAGTTTGGGTGGGACTAGCGGGACTAGTTGGGAAGAGACCCAGTACTTC. It codes for CASSLGGTSGTSWEETQYF.

This clonotype appeared once. A read error may account for a junction end that differs from germline. J is TRBJ2-5 and V is TRBV29-1; TRBD1 matches at 10 bases. Germline assignment: CDR1 SQVTM and CDR2 ANQGSEA. There are 13 residues in the CDR3. Here the CDR3 reads CGVEWDRGETQYF. CDR3 DNA sequence: TGCGGCGTTGAATGGGACAGGGGAGAGACCCAGTACTTC.

In this sample, this clonotype turned up a few times. The V and J genes are TRBV5-1 and TRBJ2-5, with D hard to call. CDR1 and CDR2 (germline): SGHRS, YFSETQ. The V and J ends lost 1 base and 3 bases respectively, with 13 bases between them. The CDR3 totals 15 residues. CDR3 coding DNA: TGCGCCAGCAGCTTGTACTCCCCGTCGGAAGAGACCCAGTACTTC. Its translation: CASSLYSPSEETQYF.

This clonotype has ten or more counts. The chain couples TRBV12-3 or TRBV12-4 to TRBJ2-5, with a weak D call TRBD2 (6 bases). The CDR3 contains 14 residues. V gave up 7 bases and J gave up 0 bases, with 12 bases separating them. The CDR3 region has the DNA TGTGCCAGCACCCAGCGGGCGTACCAAGAGACCCAGTACTTC. The encoded protein is CASTQRAYQETQYF.

This chain uses TRBV29-1 with TRBJ1-1, with unresolved D. Germline V gene lookup returns CDR1 SQVTM and CDR2 ANQGSEA. This CDR3 contains 10 residues. Deletions cut 2 bases from V and 5 bases from J, with 3 bases between. The CDR3 reads CSVELTEAFF. Written as DNA, the CDR3 is TGCAGCGTTGAATTAACTGAAGCTTTCTTT.

Many counts were recorded for this clonotype. Here the CDR3 reads CASSSNRPEAFF. CDR3 sequence (DNA): TGTGCCAGCAGCTCGAATAGGCCTGAAGCTTTCTTT. The rearrangement joins TRBV13 to TRBJ1-1; no definite D call. Germline CDR1 PRHDT, CDR2 FYEKMQ (reference sequence). The CDR3 runs to 12 residues. The ends were cut back, 4 bases at V and 6 bases at J, with 9 bases in the middle.

This chain joins TRBV20-1 and TRBJ2-7; 9 bases map to TRBD1. Trimming took 3 bases from V and 2 from J; bases not matched to a gene: 2. This CDR3 is built from 13 residues. The germline gives CDR1 DFQATT, CDR2 SNEGSKA (reference sequence). CDR3 DNA: TGCAGTGCTAGCGACAGGGGGACCTACGAGCAGTACTTC. This encodes CSASDRGTYEQYF.

As to this clonotype: At one end, the junction sequence differs from germline, possibly due to a read error. The chain has TRBV28 and TRBJ1-1; no clear D gene. Germline loops: CDR1 MDHEN, CDR2 SYDVKM. The CDR3 runs to 15 residues. CDR3: CANSLYGQPSTEAFF. Written as DNA, the CDR3 is TGTGCCAACAGTTTATATGGGCAGCCGTCGACTGAAGCTTTCTTT.

This clonotype turned up a few times. The J gene is TRBJ2-2, the V gene TRBV11-2; 9 nucleotides align to TRBD1. Trimming at V came to 0 bases and at J to 5 bases, leaving 7 bases not matched to a gene. The CDR3 contains 17 residues. Germline CDR1 is SGHAT and CDR2 is FQNNGV. The CDR3 loop is CASSLDGTGMGTGELFF. The DNA of the CDR3 is TGTGCCAGCAGCTTAGATGGGACAGGGATGGGAACCGGGGAGCTGTTTTTT.

This clonotype was counted a single time. Since a much larger clone is just one base distant, this may be a read error. This chain joins TRBV30 and TRBJ2-7; D call uncertain. V was cut by 0 bases and J by 9 bases, with 18 bases left in between. CDR1 and CDR2 from the germline V gene are GTSNPN and SVGIG (reference sequence). This CDR3 is built from 14 residues. DNA of the CDR3: TGTGCCTGGAGTGTCCTTCCAGGTTATTGGGGGCAGTACTTC. Translation gives CAWSVLPGYWGQYF.

The chain uses TRBV19 and TRBJ2-4; D is unresolved. Trimming removed 7 bases at V and 0 bases at J, with 10 bases between. The CDR3 spans 14 residues. Germline loops: CDR1 LNHDA, CDR2 SQIVND (reference sequence). The CDR3 protein is CASTDFLAKNIQYF. Here the CDR3 DNA reads TGTGCCAGTACTGACTTTCTAGCCAAAAACATTCAGTACTTC.

This clonotype was detected many times. This chain connects TRBV6-1 to TRBJ2-3, with 11 bases lining up with TRBD2. The CDR3 covers 19 residues. CDR1 and CDR2 from the germline V gene are MNHNS and SASEGT. V shed 2 bases and J 1 base; nucleotides not matched to a gene: 11. In DNA form, the CDR3 reads TGTGCCAGCAGTGAATGGGGGACTAGCGGTGCAGGAGGCACAGATACGCAGTATTTT. Residues: CASSEWGTSGAGGTDTQYF.